What follows describes a single TCR beta chain. The sample belongs to a study of blood T cells in healthy people across ages. Study summary: Roughly one uniquely barcoded beta molecule per two T cells was captured.

PCR was performed a second time for about 7 to 11 cycles using a sample-barcoded 5' primer and a J-beta primer mix. TCRdb reprocessed the 5' RACE reads via MiXCR and lists one record per CDR3 protein. In the table there are over 450,000 distinct CDR3 sequences, approximately 25% of which are singletons. Another study also made use of these data, one on T cells of mothers and their children.

This sequence was found in a boy aged 10-17 years in good health. The specimen sequenced was blood.

The CDR3 protein is CASSSQSGDGYTF. CDR3 sequence (DNA): TGTGCCAGCAGCTCACAATCAGGGGATGGCTACACCTTC. This chain connects TRBV7-3 to TRBJ1-2, with D possibly being TRBD1 (6 bases). From germline, CDR1 is SGHTA and CDR2 FQGTGA. The CDR3 is 13 amino acids. V dropped 4 bases and J dropped 6 bases, with 12 bases sitting between them.